A selection of T cell receptor beta chains follows, all from one sample in a study of identical twins. MiXCR, run by TCRdb on the 5' RACE reads, gives a single entry per CDR3 protein. The table records 500,000 to 650,000 distinct CDR3 sequences, under 25% of them present only once. The same specimen was also included in a second study, on yellow fever vaccine responses in identical twins.

Sample: CD4+ T cells sorted from blood. These receptors were taken from a woman aged 18-30 years in good health. The CDR3 runs from the conserved cysteine through the conserved F or W. Each record gives: D gene, V gene, J gene, clone size, CDR3 DNA, CDR3 protein. The D gene is left open where the match is weak. Only some rows state a clone size, as once, few, many or a class for expanded clones.

>TRBD2|TRBV7-3|TRBJ2-2|few
TGTGCCAGCAGCTTAACGAAGGGGACTAGCGGGAGAGGGGAGCTGTTTTTT
CASSLTKGTSGRGELFF
>TRBD2|TRBV29-1|TRBJ2-1|many
TGCAGCGTTGTCTTGGGAGGGCCCGATGAGCAGTTCTTC
CSVVLGGPDEQFF
>.|TRBV27|TRBJ1-1|few
TGTGCCAGCAGTTTGAGGGCGGGCAGGATTAACACTGAAGCTTTCTTT
CASSLRAGRINTEAFF
>.|TRBV9|TRBJ2-7|.
TGTGCCAGCAGCTCAATAGGGGCGGCTACCTACGAGCAGTACTTC
CASSSIGAATYEQYF
>.|TRBV7-6|TRBJ2-1|few
TGTGCCAGCAGCCCCCGGTTTTTAGCGACATACAATGAGCAGTTCTTC
CASSPRFLATYNEQFF
>TRBD2|TRBV20-1|TRBJ2-1|few
TGCAGTGCCTGGACTAGCGGGAGGGCCAATGAGCAGTTCTTC
CSAWTSGRANEQFF
>.|TRBV5-1|TRBJ2-1|.
TGCGCCAGCAGCTTGGTGTGGGAAGGGGATGAGCAGTTCTTC
CASSLVWEGDEQFF
>TRBD2|TRBV5-1|TRBJ2-7|few
TGCGCCAGCAGCACCCAGGGCGGGAGCGGGTACGAGCAGTACTTC
CASSTQGGSGYEQYF
>TRBD2|TRBV12-3/TRBV12-4|TRBJ2-2|.
TGTGCCAGCAGTTTTTCGCTAGCGGGGGGGGCGTGGGAGCTGTTTTTT
CASSFSLAGGAWELFF
>TRBD2|TRBV7-8|TRBJ2-5|.
TGTGCCAGCATCATAAGGCGAGGGGAGGGGGAGACCCAGTACTTC
CASIIRRGEGETQYF
>TRBD2|TRBV24-1|TRBJ2-2|.
TGTGCCACCAGTGATGCCGGACTAGCGGGAAACACCGGGGAGCTGTTTTTT
CATSDAGLAGNTGELFF
>.|TRBV12-3/TRBV12-4|TRBJ2-1|.
TGTGCCAGCACCGAGTTGGGAGTGCGGGGTAATTTGGATGAGCAGTTCTTC
CASTELGVRGNLDEQFF
>.|TRBV7-2|TRBJ2-7|many
TGTGCCAGCAGCTTAGATCTAAGCGAGCAGTACTTC
CASSLDLSEQYF
>TRBD1|TRBV28|TRBJ2-1|.
TGTGCCAGCGGAGGGACAGGGGGCGTTCGGTACAATGAGCAGTTCTTC
CASGGTGGVRYNEQFF
>.|TRBV19|TRBJ2-7|few
TGTGCCAGTCGACCGGGGACCACAATTTACGAGCAGTACTTC
CASRPGTTIYEQYF
>.|TRBV20-1|TRBJ2-1|.
TGCAGTGCTAGAAATCCCAACAATGAGCAGTTCTTC
CSARNPNNEQFF
>.|TRBV5-1|TRBJ2-1|few
TGCGCCAGCAGCCGGACAGAGCTTATCTCCTACAATGAGCAGTTCTTC
CASSRTELISYNEQFF
>.|TRBV12-3/TRBV12-4|TRBJ2-1|.
TGTGCCAGCAGTTTAAGGTTTAGCTTCGGGGGACCGTTAGATCTAAACTCCTACAATGAGCAGTTCTTC
CASSLRFSFGGPLDLNSYNEQFF
>TRBD1|TRBV5-5|TRBJ1-5|.
TGTGCCAGCAGCTTACAGGGGTTGGGAAGCAATCAGCCCCAGCATTTT
CASSLQGLGSNQPQHF
>TRBD2|TRBV12-3/TRBV12-4|TRBJ2-7|few
TGTGCCAGCAGTCCACCGGGACTAGCGGGAGTGCAGTACTTC
CASSPPGLAGVQYF
>TRBD1|TRBV5-1|TRBJ2-1|.
TGCGCCAGCAGGTTGATGGGGGTCGGACAGGGCTATGAGCAGTTCTTC
CASRLMGVGQGYEQFF
>.|TRBV5-1|TRBJ1-1|few
TGCGCCAGCAGTCAGGTAGTCGAGACTGAAGCTTTCTTT
CASSQVVETEAFF
>.|TRBV9|TRBJ1-2|few
TGTGCCAGCAGCGCCCGCTCGTCGGGAGCGCGGGGCTACACCTTC
CASSARSSGARGYTF